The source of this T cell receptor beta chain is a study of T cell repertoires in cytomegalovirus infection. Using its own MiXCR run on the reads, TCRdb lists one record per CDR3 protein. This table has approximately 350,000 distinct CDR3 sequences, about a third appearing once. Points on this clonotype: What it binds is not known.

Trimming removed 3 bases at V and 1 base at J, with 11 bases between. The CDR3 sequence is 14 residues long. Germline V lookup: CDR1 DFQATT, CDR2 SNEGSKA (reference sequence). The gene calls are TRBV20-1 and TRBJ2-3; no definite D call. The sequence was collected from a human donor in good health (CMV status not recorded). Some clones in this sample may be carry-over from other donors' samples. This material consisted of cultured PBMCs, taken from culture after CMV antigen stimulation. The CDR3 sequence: CSASGSPRTDTQYF. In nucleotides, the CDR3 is TGCAGTGCTAGTGGGTCACCCCGCACAGATACGCAGTATTTT.